This T cell receptor beta chain came from a study of T cells in tuberculosis (dated by TCRdb to 2016 to 2018). About the full investigation: To characterize T cells specific for the mycobacterial lipid antigen glucose monomycolate (GMM), the study used CD1B tetramers together with high-throughput TCR immunosequencing. Active tuberculosis patient PBMC were archived before or within 7 days of starting standard anti-tuberculosis treatment. IGRA-negative adolescents, IGRA-positive adolescents with latent tuberculosis and adults with active tuberculosis, more than 9 per group, were compared in a South African clinical cohort.

Remarks on this clone: Its antigen target is currently unknown. The sample holds no much larger clone one base away, and base qualities are not on file.

The immunoSEQ multiplex PCR assay was used to generate TCR libraries, with TCR-beta and/or TCR-alpha/delta assays applied to each sample. The Illumina high-throughput platform was used to sequence the amplified TCR libraries. Processing in the source paper ran as follows. Clustering and dimensionality reduction relied on pairwise TCRdist distances among GMM-specific receptors from T cells that were either sorted ex vivo or expanded in vitro. Each clinical repertoire received a mean NN-distance score, defined as the average TCRdist to the nearest 10% of tetramer-positive reference sequences. GEM TCR motif frequency was computed as the fraction of unique TCRs matching known GEM sequences by V/J usage and CDR3 length. Linear discriminant analysis with leave-one-out cross-validation, implemented in scikit-learn, was used to classify active tuberculosis. TCRdb's version of the immuneACCESS table is confined to in-frame rearrangements and falls short of the full clone set. An unresolved V gene accounts for under half of the shortfall where checked; the remainder is of unknown origin. V and J calls plus clone size are reproduced from that table; the DNA served to infer D and trimming. Counted in this sample were around 33,000 clones; 93% of them appeared once. Jointly, the top ten make up around 10% of the sample.

CDR1 and CDR2 were assigned from the germline V gene (reference sequence) as MNHNY and SVGAGI. V is reduced by 5 bases and J by 2 bases, leaving a spacing of 13 bases between them. From cysteine to phenylalanine, the CDR3 is 15 amino acids long. Here the CDR3 DNA is all that survives: 45 bases in frame from base 1. Taken with the paper, the label for time point translates to: new active TB diagnosis, blood taken before or within 7 days of starting treatment. The patients with active tuberculosis were newly diagnosed, HIV-seronegative South African adults aged 18 years or older. Confirmation of active tuberculosis was obtained by positive sputum smear microscopy and/or positive M. tuberculosis culture. Immunosequencing was performed on unsorted cryopreserved PBMC, with 95,000 to 100,000 T cells per clinical donor covered on average. Overall study results and their limits: The smaller NN-distances were partly driven by shorter CDR3-alpha lengths in active tuberculosis patients, and the difference for TCR-beta did not reach statistical significance. A classifier using the diverse GMM-specific repertoire reached about 90% accuracy (AUROC 0.85 to 0.9), compared with more than 55% accuracy using GEM motif frequencies. Clinical samples were selected based on the availability of cryopreserved specimens, with adults included as active tuberculosis cases and adolescents included as controls. Compared with IGRA-negative controls, TCR-alpha repertoires from active tuberculosis had smaller mean NN-distances to GMM-specific TCRs, which suggests clonal expansion of these TCRs.

The origin of this receptor is an adult with tuberculosis. The starting material was PBMCs, obtained at tuberculosis diagnosis. Rearrangement joined TRBV6-6 to TRBJ2-1; tentative D gene TRBD1, with 5 bases matching. The base sequence is TGTGCCAGCAGTAAGGGGTTGGACACCTACAATGAGCAGTTCTTC. Its protein reads: CASSKGLDTYNEQFF.